These T cell receptor beta chains were read from a single sample in a study of T cells after yellow fever vaccination. Each CDR3 protein gets one entry after TCRdb re-called the 5' RACE reads with MiXCR. The profile shows hundreds of thousands of distinct CDR3 sequences, 8.7% of them singletons. The material sequenced was PBMCs, taken on the day of the first yellow fever vaccination. The receptors shown here come from a man younger than 35 who received the YFV17D yellow fever vaccine. Both conserved end residues are part of each CDR3. The order of the fields is D gene, V gene, clone size, J gene, CDR3 protein, CDR3 DNA. A D gene is named only where the DNA matches it firmly. The listing skips clone size in some rows; elsewhere it reads once, few, many or a size class.

>NA|TRBV10-3|NA|TRBJ2-7
CAISEIPYSYEQYF
TGTGCCATCAGTGAGATACCGTACTCCTACGAGCAGTACTTC
>NA|TRBV10-3|NA|TRBJ1-6
CAIRDPGTNSPLHF
TGTGCCATCAGGGACCCCGGGACGAATTCACCCCTCCACTTT
>TRBD2|TRBV20-1|many|TRBJ2-1
CSAPGSGGGNEQFF
TGCAGTGCCCCGGGGAGCGGGGGAGGCAATGAGCAGTTCTTC
>NA|TRBV6-2/TRBV6-3|few|TRBJ2-7
CASSYPDRYQYF
TGTGCCAGCAGTTACCCAGACAGGTACCAGTACTTC
>NA|TRBV6-5|NA|TRBJ2-3
CASSYPSSTDTQYF
TGTGCCAGCAGTTACCCGAGCAGCACAGATACGCAGTATTTT
>NA|TRBV7-6|NA|TRBJ1-1
CASSLDWAGEAFF
TGTGCCAGCAGCTTAGACTGGGCAGGGGAAGCTTTCTTT
>NA|TRBV5-1|few|TRBJ2-1
CASSFGGLSDEQFF
TGCGCCAGCAGCTTTGGGGGGCTTAGCGATGAGCAGTTCTTC
>TRBD1|TRBV6-1|NA|TRBJ2-6
CASSPRGLGANVLTF
TGTGCCAGCAGTCCCAGGGGGCTAGGGGCCAACGTCCTGACTTTC
>NA|TRBV7-9|NA|TRBJ1-6
CASSLREDYNSPLHF
TGTGCCAGCAGCTTAAGGGAGGATTATAATTCACCCCTCCACTTT
>NA|TRBV7-7|many|TRBJ1-4
CASSLAQDEKLFF
TGTGCTAGCAGCTTAGCCCAAGATGAAAAACTGTTTTTT
>TRBD2|TRBV7-3|few|TRBJ2-3
CASSNPGTSGDALDTQYF
TGTGCCAGCAGCAACCCCGGGACTAGCGGGGATGCACTAGATACGCAGTATTTT
>NA|TRBV7-3|NA|TRBJ2-5
CASSQLGGGTQETQYF
TGTGCCAGCAGCCAATTAGGAGGAGGGACACAAGAGACCCAGTACTTC
>TRBD2|TRBV29-1|few|TRBJ2-3
CSVAGGASTDTQYF
TGCAGCGTTGCCGGGGGGGCTAGCACAGATACGCAGTATTTT
>NA|TRBV7-9|NA|TRBJ2-1
CASMEGGFNEQFF
TGTGCCAGCATGGAGGGTGGGTTCAATGAGCAGTTCTTC
>TRBD2|TRBV7-2|few|TRBJ2-1
CASSLGLDRPAGGENEQFF
TGTGCCAGCAGCTTAGGTTTGGACAGACCAGCGGGGGGGGAGAATGAGCAGTTCTTC